This T cell receptor (beta chain) comes out of a study of metastatic and nonmetastatic thyroid tumors. V was trimmed by 3 bases and J by 3 bases, leaving 6 bases between them. Looked up from germline, CDR1 is LGHDT and CDR2 is YNNKEL (reference sequence). There are 12 residues in the CDR3. TCRdb re-analyzed the PCR reads using MiXCR. Of thousands of clones in the sample, approximately 30% are singletons; the top ten hold about 13%. None of the patients had undergone any treatment ahead of thyroid surgery. This clonotype was obtained from a female donor with papillary thyroid cancer or a benign thyroid nodule (not recorded which). Some clones in this sample may be carry-over from other donors' samples. J is TRBJ2-7 and V is TRBV3-1; D not resolved. The sequencing input was adjacent normal tissue. This CDR3 is CASSQTLYEQYF. CDR3 DNA sequence: TGTGCCAGCAGCCAGACCCTCTACGAGCAGTACTTC.